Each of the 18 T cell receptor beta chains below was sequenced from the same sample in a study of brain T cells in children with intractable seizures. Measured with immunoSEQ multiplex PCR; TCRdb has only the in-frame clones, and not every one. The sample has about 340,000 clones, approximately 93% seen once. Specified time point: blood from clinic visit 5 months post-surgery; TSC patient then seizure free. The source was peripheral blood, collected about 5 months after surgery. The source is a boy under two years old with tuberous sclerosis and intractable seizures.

CDR3 DNA sequence: TGTGCCAGCAGCCACGGACGGAATGAAAAACTGTTTTTT. Encoded protein: CASSHGRNEKLFF. The V and J genes are TRBV7-6 and TRBJ1-4; the D is unclear. Trimming left V 5 bases short and J 5 bases short, with 9 bases between. CDR1 is SGHVS and CDR2 is FNYEAQ in the germline V gene. This CDR3 contains 13 residues.

The CDR3: CASKRGLADNEQFF. CDR3 DNA: TGTGCCAGCAAAAGGGGACTAGCGGACAATGAGCAGTTCTTC. The J gene is TRBJ2-1, the V gene TRBV6-5, with 11 bases fitting TRBD2. The CDR3 consists of 14 residues. V shed 7 bases and J 5 bases; nucleotides not matched to a gene: 4. CDR1 and CDR2 (germline): MNHEY, SVGAGI.

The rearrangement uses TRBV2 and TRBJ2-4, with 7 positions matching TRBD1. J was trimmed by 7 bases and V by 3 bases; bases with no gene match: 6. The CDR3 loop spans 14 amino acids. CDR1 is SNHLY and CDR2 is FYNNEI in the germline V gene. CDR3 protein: CASSDKGAGNIQYF. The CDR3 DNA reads TGTGCCAGCAGTGATAAGGGGGCGGGTAACATTCAGTACTTC.

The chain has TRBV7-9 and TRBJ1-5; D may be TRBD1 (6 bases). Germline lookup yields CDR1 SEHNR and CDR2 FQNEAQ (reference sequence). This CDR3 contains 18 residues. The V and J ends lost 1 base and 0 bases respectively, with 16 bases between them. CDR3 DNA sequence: TGTGCCAGCAGCTTAGGGGGACATCCTTCGGGTAGCAATCAGCCCCAGCATTTT. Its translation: CASSLGGHPSGSNQPQHF.

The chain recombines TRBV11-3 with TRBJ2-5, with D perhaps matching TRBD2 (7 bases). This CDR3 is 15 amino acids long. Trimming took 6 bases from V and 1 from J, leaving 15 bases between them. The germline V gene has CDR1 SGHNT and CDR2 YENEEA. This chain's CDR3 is CASRQRGGAQETQYF. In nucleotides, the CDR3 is TGTGCCAGCAGGCAGCGTGGGGGGGCCCAAGAGACCCAGTACTTC.

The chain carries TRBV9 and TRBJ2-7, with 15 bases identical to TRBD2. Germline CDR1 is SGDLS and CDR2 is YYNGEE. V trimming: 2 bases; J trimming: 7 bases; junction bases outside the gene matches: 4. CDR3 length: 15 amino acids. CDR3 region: CASSVQGLAGGEQYF. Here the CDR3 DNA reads TGTGCCAGCAGCGTCCAGGGACTAGCGGGAGGAGAGCAGTACTTC. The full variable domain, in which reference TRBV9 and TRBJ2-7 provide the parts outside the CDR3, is DSGVTQTPKHLITATGQRVTLRCSPRSGDLSVYWYQQSLDQGLQFLIQYYNGEERAKGNILERFSAQQFPDLHSELNLSSLELGDSALYFCASSVQGLAGGEQYFGPGTRLTVT.

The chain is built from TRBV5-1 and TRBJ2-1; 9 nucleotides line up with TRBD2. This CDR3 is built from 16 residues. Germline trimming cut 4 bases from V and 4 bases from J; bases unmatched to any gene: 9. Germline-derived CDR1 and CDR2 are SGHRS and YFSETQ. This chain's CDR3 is CASSPSGTVEYNEQFF. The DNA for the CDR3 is TGCGCCAGCAGCCCTAGCGGGACCGTTGAATACAATGAGCAGTTCTTC.

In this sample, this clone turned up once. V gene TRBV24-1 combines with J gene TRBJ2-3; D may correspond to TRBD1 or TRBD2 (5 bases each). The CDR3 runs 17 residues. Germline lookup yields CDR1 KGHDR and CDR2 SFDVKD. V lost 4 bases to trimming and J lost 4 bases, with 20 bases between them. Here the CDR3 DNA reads TGTGCCACCAGTGACTGGTATCGGGACCCCAAGTCAGATACGCAGTATTTT. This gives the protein CATSDWYRDPKSDTQYF.

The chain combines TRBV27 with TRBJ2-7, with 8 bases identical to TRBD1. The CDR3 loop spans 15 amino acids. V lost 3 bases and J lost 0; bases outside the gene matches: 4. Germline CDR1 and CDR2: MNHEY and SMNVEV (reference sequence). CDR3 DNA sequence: TGTGCCAGCAGTTTTCGACAGGGGCTCTCCTACGAGCAGTACTTC. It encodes CASSFRQGLSYEQYF.

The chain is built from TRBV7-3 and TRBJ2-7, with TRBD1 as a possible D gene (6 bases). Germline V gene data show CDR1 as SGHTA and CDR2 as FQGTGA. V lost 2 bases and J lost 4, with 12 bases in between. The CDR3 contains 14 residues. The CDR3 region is CASSLPDRPYEQYF. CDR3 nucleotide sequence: TGTGCCAGCAGCTTACCCGACAGGCCATACGAGCAGTACTTC. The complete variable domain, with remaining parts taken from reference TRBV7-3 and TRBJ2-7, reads GAGVSQTPSNKVTEKGKYVELRCDPISGHTALYWYRQSLGQGPEFLIYFQGTGAADDSGLPNDRFFAVRPEGSVSTLKIQRTERGDSAVYLCASSLPDRPYEQYFGPGTRLTVT.

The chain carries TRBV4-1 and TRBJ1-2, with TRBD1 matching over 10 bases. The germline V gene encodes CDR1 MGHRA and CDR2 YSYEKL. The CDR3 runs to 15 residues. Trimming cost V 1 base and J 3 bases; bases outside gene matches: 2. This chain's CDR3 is CASSQGQGADYGYTF. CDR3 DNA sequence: TGCGCCAGCAGCCAAGGACAGGGGGCGGACTATGGCTACACCTTC.

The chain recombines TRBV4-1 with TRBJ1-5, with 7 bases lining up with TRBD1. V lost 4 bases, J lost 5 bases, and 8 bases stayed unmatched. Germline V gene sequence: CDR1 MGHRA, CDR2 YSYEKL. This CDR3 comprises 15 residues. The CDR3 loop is CASSPTGVGYQPQHF. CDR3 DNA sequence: TGCGCCAGCAGCCCTACAGGGGTAGGGTATCAGCCCCAGCATTTT.

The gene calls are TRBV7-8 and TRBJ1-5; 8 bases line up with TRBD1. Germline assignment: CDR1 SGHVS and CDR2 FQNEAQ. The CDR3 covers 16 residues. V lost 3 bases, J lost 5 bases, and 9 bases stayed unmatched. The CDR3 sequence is CASSFRGLRGDQPQHF. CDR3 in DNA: TGTGCCAGCAGCTTCAGGGGGCTGAGGGGGGATCAGCCCCAGCATTTT.

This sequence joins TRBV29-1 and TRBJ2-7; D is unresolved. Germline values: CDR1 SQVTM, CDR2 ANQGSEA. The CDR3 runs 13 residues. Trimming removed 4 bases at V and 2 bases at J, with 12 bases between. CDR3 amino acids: CSVGSGPPYEQYF. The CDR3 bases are TGCAGCGTTGGGTCGGGTCCCCCCTACGAGCAGTACTTC.

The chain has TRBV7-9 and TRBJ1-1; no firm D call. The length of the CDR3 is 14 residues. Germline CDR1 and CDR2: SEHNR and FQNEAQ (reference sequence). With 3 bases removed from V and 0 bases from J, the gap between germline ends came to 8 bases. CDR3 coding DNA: TGTGCCAGCAGCTTCGGGTTCATGAACACTGAAGCTTTCTTT. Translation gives CASSFGFMNTEAFF.

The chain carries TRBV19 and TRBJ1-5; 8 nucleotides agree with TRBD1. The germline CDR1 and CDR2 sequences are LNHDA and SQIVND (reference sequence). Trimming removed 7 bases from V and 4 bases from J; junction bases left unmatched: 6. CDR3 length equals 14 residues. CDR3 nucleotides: TGTGCCAGTACCATGAGACAGGGGAATCAGCCCCAGCATTTT. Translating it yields CASTMRQGNQPQHF.

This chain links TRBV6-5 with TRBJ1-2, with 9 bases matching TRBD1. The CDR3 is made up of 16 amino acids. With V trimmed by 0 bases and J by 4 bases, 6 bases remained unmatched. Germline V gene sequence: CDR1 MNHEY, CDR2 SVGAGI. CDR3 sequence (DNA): TGTGCCAGCAGTTACTCGCTAACGACAGGGGGCTATGGCTACACCTTC. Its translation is CASSYSLTTGGYGYTF.

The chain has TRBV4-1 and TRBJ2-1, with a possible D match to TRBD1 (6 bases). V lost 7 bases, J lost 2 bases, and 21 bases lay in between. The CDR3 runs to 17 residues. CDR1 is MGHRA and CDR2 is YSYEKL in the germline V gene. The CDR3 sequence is CASTLIPGASAYNEQFF. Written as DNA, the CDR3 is TGCGCCAGCACTCTAATTCCAGGGGCTAGTGCCTACAATGAGCAGTTCTTC.